This passage covers 25 T cell receptor beta chains from one sample sequenced in a study of control samples from healthy donors and cancer patients. Method: immunoSEQ multiplex PCR; TCRdb's copy keeps in-frame clones and lacks some. Counted here are 76,000 or so clones, under 90% occurring once; the ten biggest clones make up over 8%. Material for sequencing was PBMCs. These receptors were taken from a woman in her 50s with colorectal cancer.

Of note for this clone: The sample holds other DNA sequences that translate to the same CDR3. J is TRBJ1-1 and V is TRBV6-1, with D tentatively TRBD1 (5 bases). V shed 1 base and J shed 4 bases, with 10 bases lying between them. The CDR3 length is 14 residues. Looked up from germline, CDR1 is MNHNS and CDR2 is SASEGT. CDR3 sequence (DNA): TGTGCCAGCAGTGAAGTCGGGGGGGGCACTGAAGCTTTCTTT. Amino acids: CASSEVGGGTEAFF.

The V call is TRBV24-1, the J call TRBJ2-3; no definite D call. Germline CDR1 KGHDR, CDR2 SFDVKD. The V gene lost 4 bases and the J gene lost 2 bases, with 12 bases spanning the gap. There are 15 residues in the CDR3. DNA for the CDR3: TGTGCCACCAGTGACCTCAGCCTCCCCACAGATACGCAGTATTTT. Residues: CATSDLSLPTDTQYF.

The chain uses TRBV30 and TRBJ2-1; no clear D. Germline V gives CDR1 GTSNPN, CDR2 SVGIG (reference sequence). The CDR3 runs 15 residues. With 5 bases removed from V and 2 bases from J, the gap between germline ends came to 16 bases. The CDR3 protein is CAWGNGLGPYNEQFF. The CDR3, as DNA: TGTGCCTGGGGCAATGGGTTAGGGCCCTACAATGAGCAGTTCTTC. Supplemented by reference TRBV30 and TRBJ2-1, the full variable domain reads SQTIHQWPATLVQPVGSPLSLECTVEGTSNPNLYWYRQAAGRGLQLLFYSVGIGQISSEVPQNLSASRPQDRQFILSSKKLLLSDSGFYLCAWGNGLGPYNEQFFGPGTRLTVL.

Of note for this clone: Other nucleotide sequences from this sample produce the same CDR3. The chain couples TRBV7-2 to TRBJ2-2; TRBD1 is a possible D gene (6 bases). Trimming left V 0 bases short and J 5 bases short, with 13 bases between. Germline assignment: CDR1 SGHTA and CDR2 FQGNSA. This CDR3 is built from 16 residues. The CDR3 nucleotides read TGTGCCAGCAGCTTAGCGCTAGGGGGTGGGACCGGGGAGCTGTTTTTT. Residues: CASSLALGGGTGELFF.

The J gene is TRBJ1-4, the V gene TRBV29-1; no clear D gene. The V and J ends lost 4 bases and 7 bases respectively, with 13 bases between them. CDR1 and CDR2 from the germline V gene are SQVTM and ANQGSEA. The CDR3 consists of 13 residues. The CDR3 here is CSVGESLVEKLFF. For the CDR3, the DNA is TGCAGCGTTGGAGAAAGTCTGGTTGAAAAACTGTTTTTT.

This chain links TRBV27 with TRBJ1-5, with a possible D match to TRBD1 (6 bases). With 5 bases removed from V and 4 bases from J, the gap between germline ends came to 9 bases. The CDR3 consists of 13 residues. The germline V gene has CDR1 MNHEY and CDR2 SMNVEV (reference sequence). The CDR3 nucleotides are TGTGCCAGCAGTGATACAGGGAATCAGCCCCAGCATTTT. Its translation is CASSDTGNQPQHF.

V usage is TRBV27 and J usage is TRBJ1-6; TRBD1 is a possible D gene (6 bases). Germline CDR1 reads MNHEY; CDR2 reads SMNVEV (reference sequence). This CDR3 region has 16 residues. V lost 7 bases, J lost 5 bases, and 18 bases lay in between. CDR3 amino acids: CASNSLRTVNNSPLHF. The CDR3, as DNA: TGTGCCAGCAACTCACTTCGGACAGTAAATAATTCACCCCTCCACTTT.

This chain joins TRBV7-6 and TRBJ2-5, with D unresolved. Germline loops: CDR1 SGHVS, CDR2 FNYEAQ. This CDR3 spans 16 amino acids. V lost 1 base and J lost 2, with 14 bases in between. CDR3 in DNA: TGTGCCAGCAGCTTAGGAGGCGTAGGTTGGCAAGAGACCCAGTACTTC. Translated: CASSLGGVGWQETQYF.

V is TRBV6-5 and J is TRBJ1-3; 10 nucleotides agree with TRBD1. The CDR3 totals 14 residues. Germline V gene sequence: CDR1 MNHEY, CDR2 SVGAGI. The ends lost 10 bases at V and 0 bases at J; junction bases unmatched: 3. The CDR3 protein is CATRDRGSGNTIYF. Here the CDR3 DNA reads TGTGCCACCAGGGACAGGGGCTCTGGAAACACCATATATTTT.

This rearrangement joins TRBV9 to TRBJ2-3; D call uncertain. Germline V gene lookup returns CDR1 SGDLS and CDR2 YYNGEE. V was pared by 1 base and J by 4 bases, with 4 bases between. CDR3 length equals 12 residues. The CDR3 sequence: CASSVSSDTQYF. In nucleotides, the CDR3 is TGTGCCAGCAGCGTATCTTCAGATACGCAGTATTTT.

The chain links TRBV13 to TRBJ2-1; 8 positions agree with TRBD2. The germline CDR1 and CDR2 sequences are PRHDT and FYEKMQ (reference sequence). The CDR3 extends over 15 amino acids. CDR3 coding DNA: TGTGCGACCAAAAGGGGACTAGGAGTCTACAATGAGCAGTTCTTC. Translation: CATKRGLGVYNEQFF.

The rearrangement uses TRBV30 and TRBJ2-2; 8 nucleotides line up with TRBD2. The length of the CDR3 is 16 residues. V lost 1 base to trimming and J lost 6 bases; unmatched junction nucleotides: 10. Germline CDR1 GTSNPN, CDR2 SVGIG (reference sequence). The DNA for the CDR3 is TGTGCCTGGAGTGAACCTTCCGGGACTAGGGCCGGGGAGCTGTTTTTT. Translation gives CAWSEPSGTRAGELFF. The variable domain in full, completed from reference TRBV30 and TRBJ2-2, reads SQTIHQWPATLVQPVGSPLSLECTVEGTSNPNLYWYRQAAGRGLQLLFYSVGIGQISSEVPQNLSASRPQDRQFILSSKKLLLSDSGFYLCAWSEPSGTRAGELFFGEGSRLTVL.

V gene TRBV5-1 combines with J gene TRBJ1-2; 9 bases match TRBD1. The CDR3 length is 16 residues. V was pared by 0 bases and J by 7 bases, with 10 bases of the junction left unmatched. Germline-derived CDR1 and CDR2 are SGHRS and YFSETQ. The CDR3 DNA is TGCGCCAGCAGCTTGGATGGACAGGGGTACTGGGGTGGCTACACCTTC. It is translated as CASSLDGQGYWGGYTF.

DNA of the CDR3: TGCGCCAGCAGCCCGGGGGGCCTTGGCGGGGAGCTGTTTTTT. It specifies CASSPGGLGGELFF. The chain carries TRBV5-1 and TRBJ2-2; D perhaps matches TRBD2 (7 bases). CDR3 size: 14 residues. The V end lost 4 bases, the J end lost 7 bases, and 14 bases lay between the germline ends. Germline V CDR1 and CDR2: SGHRS, YFSETQ.

The chain has TRBV25-1 and TRBJ1-1, with D tentatively TRBD1 (6 bases). The length of the CDR3 is 13 residues. With 3 bases removed from V and 7 bases from J, the gap between germline ends came to 12 bases. Germline lookup yields CDR1 MGHDK and CDR2 SYGVNS. CDR3 residues: CASSDQGRDEAFF. The CDR3 nucleotides read TGTGCCAGCAGTGATCAGGGGCGGGATGAAGCTTTCTTT.

Here the CDR3 DNA reads TGCGCCAGCAGCACACAAACAGTGAACACTGAAGCTTTCTTT. Amino acids: CASSTQTVNTEAFF. This chain links TRBV5-1 with TRBJ1-1, with D hard to call. The V gene's germline CDR1 is SGHRS and CDR2 YFSETQ. This CDR3 is 14 amino acids long. Trimming pared 4 bases from V and 0 bases from J, leaving 10 bases between.

The rearrangement joins TRBV3-1 (or the pseudogene TRBV3-2) to TRBJ1-4; D call uncertain. V lost 1 base, J lost 5 bases, and 11 bases lay in between. The CDR3 totals 15 residues. Germline CDR1 and CDR2: LGHDT and YNNKEL (reference sequence). This chain's CDR3 is CASSQVLAPNEKLFF. CDR3 bases: TGTGCCAGCAGCCAAGTCTTGGCCCCAAATGAAAAACTGTTTTTT.

The CDR3 spells CASGVAGGPNNEQFF. In nucleotides, the CDR3 is TGTGCCAGCGGAGTAGCGGGGGGCCCCAACAATGAGCAGTTCTTC. The chain carries TRBV6-5 and TRBJ2-1, with 10 nucleotides matching TRBD2. Germline CDR1 reads MNHEY; CDR2 reads SVGAGI. This CDR3 region has 15 residues. V dropped 8 bases and J dropped 5; count of bases not matched to a gene: 9.

CDR3 nucleotides: TGTGCCAGCAGTCCTACCCCCAATTCACCCCTCCACTTT. It encodes CASSPTPNSPLHF. The genes are TRBV6-5 and TRBJ1-6, with no clear D. CDR1 and CDR2 (germline): MNHEY, SVGAGI. The CDR3 has 13 residues. V was clipped by 5 bases and J by 7 bases, with 9 bases between them.

This clone was counted a few times. The chain is built from TRBV25-1 and TRBJ1-1; TRBD1 might be the D (5 bases). The CDR3 runs 13 residues. From germline, CDR1 is MGHDK and CDR2 SYGVNS. V shed 4 bases and J shed 10 bases, with 16 bases lying between them. The CDR3 region has the DNA TGTGCCAGCAGTGCCACAGGTTACTTGAGAGCTTTCTTT. Residues: CASSATGYLRAFF.

This clone was seen only a few times. This rearrangement joins TRBV7-7 to TRBJ2-2, with 9 bases identical to TRBD1. V was pared by 6 bases and J by 4 bases, with 6 bases of the junction left unmatched. Germline V gene data show CDR1 as SSHAT and CDR2 as FNYEAQ (reference sequence). This CDR3 has 15 residues. CDR3 coding DNA: TGTGCCAGCAGTACGGGACAGGGATTCACCGGGGAGCTGTTTTTT. Translated, it gives CASSTGQGFTGELFF. The full variable domain, its missing parts supplied by reference TRBV7-7 and TRBJ2-2, is GAGVSQSPRYKVTKRGQDVTLRCDPISSHATLYWYQQALGQGPEFLTYFNYEAQPDKSGLPSDRFSAERPEGSISTLTIQRTEQRDSAMYRCASSTGQGFTGELFFGEGSRLTVL.

The V call is TRBV6-5, the J call TRBJ1-5; maybe TRBD1 (6 bases). Trimming stripped 2 bases from V and 4 bases from J, with 12 bases between. CDR3 size: 15 residues. Germline V gives CDR1 MNHEY, CDR2 SVGAGI. CDR3 bases: TGTGCCAGCAGTTACGGGCAGGGGTTAAATCAGCCCCAGCATTTT. It specifies CASSYGQGLNQPQHF.

The V call is TRBV6-5, the J call TRBJ1-2; maybe TRBD1 (5 bases). Trimming shortened V by 8 bases and J by 8 bases, and 21 bases separated the two germline ends. Germline loops: CDR1 MNHEY, CDR2 SVGAGI. This CDR3 contains 14 residues. The CDR3 region has the DNA TGTGCCAGCGCTATTGGGGGGAATTTCAAGGGCTACACCTTC. This translates into CASAIGGNFKGYTF.

The chain uses TRBV5-1 and TRBJ1-6, with 8 bases aligning to TRBD1. This CDR3 is 20 amino acids long. Germline V gene lookup returns CDR1 SGHRS and CDR2 YFSETQ. The V segment lost 5 bases and the J segment 1 base; nucleotides outside the gene matches: 17. The CDR3 loop is CASRGTGTGHAGSYNSPLHF. In nucleotides, the CDR3 is TGCGCCAGCAGGGGAACCGGGACAGGCCATGCAGGGTCCTATAATTCACCCCTCCACTTT.

This clone was counted a single time. The J gene is TRBJ1-6, the V gene TRBV2, with TRBD1 identical over 9 bases. The length of the CDR3 is 13 residues. The ends lost 10 bases at V and 7 bases at J; junction bases unmatched: 5. Germline V gene lookup returns CDR1 SNHLY and CDR2 FYNNEI. The CDR3 reads CAIPGQGNSPLHF. Written as DNA, the CDR3 is TGTGCCATCCCGGGACAGGGAAATTCACCCCTCCACTTT.